These T cell receptor beta chains were read from a single sample in a study of cytomegalovirus exposure and HLA in healthy donors. Produced via immunoSEQ multiplex PCR; TCRdb's table is partial and in-frame only. Counted here are around 160,000 clones, more than 65% occurring once; the ten biggest clones make up around 3%. The sequencing sample was made of PBMCs. Receptors originate from a woman between 40 and 50 years old in good health and CMV-seropositive. CDR3s include the opening cysteine and the closing phenylalanine or tryptophan. Fields, in order: V gene, J gene, clone size, D gene, CDR3 DNA, CDR3 protein. D genes are given only for firm matches. Clone size is shown for a subset of rows, as once, few, many or a class of expanded clone.

TRBV12-5	TRBJ2-1	NA	TRBD1	TGTGCTAGTGGAGCTATCGGACAGGGTCAGCAGTTCTTC	CASGAIGQGQQFF
TRBV4-3	TRBJ1-2	once	TRBD1	TGCGCCAGCAGCCAAAAGGGACAGGCCTATGGCTACACCTTC	CASSQKGQAYGYTF
TRBV13	TRBJ2-3	NA	NA	TGTGCCAGCAGCTCCCGGAGGTGGGGAACAGATACGCAGTATTTT	CASSSRRWGTDTQYF
TRBV5-8	TRBJ2-1	NA	TRBD2	TGTGCCAGCAGCACGGACGGGACTAGCGGGAGTGGATATAAATACAATGAGCAGTTCTTC	CASSTDGTSGSGYKYNEQFF
TRBV28	TRBJ1-1	NA	NA	TGTGCCAGCAGGCCGGCAGGGTACACTGAAGCTTTCTTT	CASRPAGYTEAFF
TRBV2	TRBJ2-3	NA	NA	TGTGCCAGCAGTAGGAGACAGGCTAGCACAGATACGCAGTATTTT	CASSRRQASTDTQYF
TRBV7-2	TRBJ1-4	NA	TRBD1	TGTGCCAGCACCCTTTTGGGACAGTATAATGAAAAACTGTTTTTT	CASTLLGQYNEKLFF
TRBV6-6	TRBJ2-7	NA	NA	TGTGCCAGCAGTTACTCAGGGGTCTCCACCTACGAGCAGTACTTC	CASSYSGVSTYEQYF
TRBV2	TRBJ1-4	NA	NA	TGTGCCAGCAGTCTATCAGGGAGGGGGAATGAAAAACTGTTTTTT	CASSLSGRGNEKLFF
TRBV18	TRBJ2-1	few	NA	TGTGCCACTAAAAGGGAGGACTCAACTTTCAATGAGCAGTTCTTC	CATKREDSTFNEQFF
TRBV7-2	TRBJ2-5	NA	NA	TGTGCCAGTGTCGGAGCGTACGGGGAGACCCAGTACTTC	CASVGAYGETQYF
TRBV4-2	TRBJ2-2	NA	NA	TGTGCCAGCAGCCAAGCGGTGGGGGCCAACACCGGGGAGCTGTTTTTT	CASSQAVGANTGELFF
TRBV7-9	TRBJ2-5	once	TRBD1	TGTGCCAGCAGCCCGGACAGGGGTCGATACCAAGAGACCCAGTACTTC	CASSPDRGRYQETQYF
TRBV19	TRBJ2-3	NA	NA	TGTGCCAGTAGTAGGCGGGGGCACACAGATACGCAGTATTTT	CASSRRGHTDTQYF
TRBV7-9	TRBJ1-6	NA	NA	TGTGCCAGCACCCCTGATTCACCCCTCCACTTT	CASTPDSPLHF
TRBV7-2	TRBJ2-3	once	TRBD2	TGTGCCAGCAGCCCCCTTAGACTAGCGGGGGGCAGCACAGATACGCAGTATTTT	CASSPLRLAGGSTDTQYF
TRBV5-4	TRBJ1-2	NA	TRBD1	TGTGCCAGCAGGCGCGGACAGGGAGACTATGGCTACACCTTC	CASRRGQGDYGYTF
TRBV7-2	TRBJ1-2	NA	NA	TGTGCCAGCAGCTTAGAGCGGGGGGGCGGGGGCTACACCTTC	CASSLERGGGGYTF
TRBV28	TRBJ2-7	NA	TRBD1	TGTGCCAGCAGTTTCAGAGGGGACAGGGATCGCGAGCAGTACTTC	CASSFRGDRDREQYF
TRBV4-2	TRBJ2-2	once	NA	TGTGCCAGCAGCCCCAGGGTCTCTCTTTCCGGGGAGCTGTTTTTT	CASSPRVSLSGELFF
TRBV5-6	TRBJ1-2	NA	NA	TGTGCCAGCAGCTTGGATCTCGGACTGAACTATGGCTACACCTTC	CASSLDLGLNYGYTF
TRBV29-1	TRBJ2-7	NA	NA	TGCAGCGTTGTGTCGGGTGGTGTCTACGAGCAGTACTTC	CSVVSGGVYEQYF
TRBV19	TRBJ2-2	few	TRBD2	TGTGCCAGTATAGGGCCGGGGGGGACCGGGGAGCTGTTTTTT	CASIGPGGTGELFF
TRBV7-8	TRBJ1-2	NA	TRBD1	TGTGCCAGCAGCTTAGCGCTCTGGCAGGGGGATGGCTACACCTTC	CASSLALWQGDGYTF
TRBV7-6	TRBJ1-6	few	NA	TGTGCCAGCAGCCCAGACTCGAGCTCCTATAATTCACCCCTCCACTTT	CASSPDSSSYNSPLHF
TRBV9	TRBJ1-6	once	TRBD1	TGTGCCAGCAGCGCGCGACAGGGAATGGGACCCCTCCACTTT	CASSARQGMGPLHF
TRBV7-2	TRBJ2-7	NA	NA	TGTGCCAGCAGCTTACCGGGACAACCTTACGAGCAGTACTTC	CASSLPGQPYEQYF
TRBV5-6	TRBJ1-4	once	NA	TGTGCCAGCAGGACTAGGGGTGCAACTAATGAAAAACTGTTTTTT	CASRTRGATNEKLFF
TRBV6-4	TRBJ2-1	few	TRBD2	TGTGCCAGCAGTGACCGAAAGACTAGCTCCTCCAATGAGCAGTTCTTC	CASSDRKTSSSNEQFF
TRBV5-1	TRBJ2-1	NA	NA	TGCGCCAGCAGCCCCCTGACAGGACCGTCAAGGGGTGATGAGCAGTTCTTC	CASSPLTGPSRGDEQFF
TRBV4-1	TRBJ1-2	NA	NA	TGCGCCAGCAGCCAACAGGGTACAGCTAACTATGGCTACACCTTC	CASSQQGTANYGYTF
TRBV6-5	TRBJ1-1	NA	NA	TGTGCCAGCAGTTACTCAGACATGAACACTGAAGCTTTCTTT	CASSYSDMNTEAFF
TRBV25-1	TRBJ1-4	NA	TRBD1	TGTGCCAGCAGTCCACAGGGGGACAACGGTGAAAAACTGTTTTTT	CASSPQGDNGEKLFF
TRBV5-4	TRBJ2-7	NA	NA	TGTGCCAGCAGCTACCCGGGCGGGAACGAGCAGTACTTC	CASSYPGGNEQYF
TRBV5-1	TRBJ1-1	NA	NA	TGCGCCAGCAGCTACAACAGGGAGATGAACACTGAAGCTTTCTTT	CASSYNREMNTEAFF
TRBV5-5	TRBJ1-1	once	TRBD1	TGTGCCAGCAGCTTTGGACAGGGGATCGGGAACACTGAAGCTTTCTTT	CASSFGQGIGNTEAFF
TRBV4-3	TRBJ2-2	NA	NA	TGCGCCAGCAGCCAAGGTTGGGGCAGCTCGAACACCGGGGAGCTGTTTTTT	CASSQGWGSSNTGELFF
TRBV14	TRBJ1-2	NA	NA	TGTGCCAGCAGCCCGCCTGGGCAGGGCTATGGCTACACCTTC	CASSPPGQGYGYTF
TRBV7-8	TRBJ2-7	NA	NA	TGTGCCAGCAGCTACTTCTACGAGCAGTACTTC	CASSYFYEQYF
TRBV6-6	TRBJ2-5	NA	TRBD1	TGTGCCAGCAGTCAACGGGACAGGGAAGAGACCCAGTACTTC	CASSQRDREETQYF
TRBV25-1	TRBJ2-3	NA	NA	TGTGCCAGCAGTGAATATAAAGGGGGAGATACGCAGTATTTT	CASSEYKGGDTQYF
TRBV4-2	TRBJ2-7	few	TRBD2	TGTGCCAGCAGCTCCCGGACTAGCGGTAGCTCCTACGAGCAGTACTTC	CASSSRTSGSSYEQYF
TRBV7-9	TRBJ2-1	NA	NA	TGTGCCAGCAGCCATAGGACAGAATTTGTGGATGAGCAGTTCTTC	CASSHRTEFVDEQFF
TRBV4-1	TRBJ1-2	NA	NA	TGCGCCAGCAGCCGAGGTCCGGGACAAAACCTTTTGGGCTACACCTTC	CASSRGPGQNLLGYTF
TRBV4-3	TRBJ1-6	NA	NA	TGCGCCAGCAGCCAAGATGGTTCAGATAATTCACCCCTCCACTTT	CASSQDGSDNSPLHF
TRBV7-8	TRBJ1-1	NA	NA	TGTGCCAGCAGCGTCGACATTTACACTGAAGCTTTCTTT	CASSVDIYTEAFF
TRBV7-9	TRBJ2-7	NA	NA	TGTGCCAGCAGTCCCGGACACTACGAGCAGTACTTC	CASSPGHYEQYF
TRBV29-1	TRBJ1-2	NA	NA	TGCAGCGTTCTACCAGGGGAACATCTAGGAGGCTACACCTTC	CSVLPGEHLGGYTF
TRBV4-3	TRBJ1-2	NA	NA	TGCGCCAGCAGCCAAGAGGATTCTGGGCTGGGAGGGGTGGTCGGCTACACCTTC	CASSQEDSGLGGVVGYTF
TRBV19	TRBJ2-5	NA	TRBD1	TGTGCCAGTAGTATTACTCCGGGACAGGGGGGGGAGACCCAGTACTTC	CASSITPGQGGETQYF
TRBV6-5	TRBJ1-5	NA	NA	TGTGCCAGCAGTTTTGACAGGTACCTTCAGCCCCAGCATTTT	CASSFDRYLQPQHF
TRBV5-5	TRBJ1-5	NA	TRBD1	TGTGCCAGCAGCTTACAGGGGGCGGTCAATCAGCCCCAGCATTTT	CASSLQGAVNQPQHF